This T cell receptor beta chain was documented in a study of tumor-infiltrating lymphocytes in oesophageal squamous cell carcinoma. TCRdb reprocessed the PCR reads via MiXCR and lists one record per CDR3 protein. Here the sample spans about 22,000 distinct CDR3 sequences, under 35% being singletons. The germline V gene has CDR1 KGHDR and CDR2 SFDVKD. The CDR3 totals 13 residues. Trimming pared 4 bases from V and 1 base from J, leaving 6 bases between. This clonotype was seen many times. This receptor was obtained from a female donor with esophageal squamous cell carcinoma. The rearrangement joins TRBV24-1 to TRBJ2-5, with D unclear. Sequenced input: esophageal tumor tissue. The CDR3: CATSERFQETQYF. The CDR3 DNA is TGTGCCACCAGTGAGCGATTCCAAGAGACCCAGTACTTC.